This T cell receptor beta chain was captured by sequencing in a study of human T cells and chemical hapten exposure. TCRdb independently ran MiXCR on the RACE reads; one entry per CDR3 protein. In the table there are 340,000 or so distinct CDR3 sequences, 5.5% to 8% of which are singletons. Time point here: patch test 1, 2 weeks after DPC sensitization. Treatment noted: therapeutic diphenylcyclopropenone sensitization with weekly scalp DPC. Germline CDR1 and CDR2: SGHRS and YFSETQ. The ends were cut back, 2 bases at V and 7 bases at J, with 10 bases in the middle. The CDR3 consists of 14 residues. In its sample, this clonotype was seen a few times.

This clonotype originated in a woman aged 18-29 years with alopecia areata. Some clones in this sample may be carry-over from other donors' samples. The sequences come from whole blood, collected in connection with sensitization to the hapten diphenylcyclopropenone (DPC). The J gene is TRBJ1-6, the V gene TRBV5-1; D is uncertain. CDR3 amino acids: CASSLANENSPLHF. The DNA of the CDR3 is TGCGCCAGCAGCTTAGCTAATGAAAATTCACCCCTCCACTTT.